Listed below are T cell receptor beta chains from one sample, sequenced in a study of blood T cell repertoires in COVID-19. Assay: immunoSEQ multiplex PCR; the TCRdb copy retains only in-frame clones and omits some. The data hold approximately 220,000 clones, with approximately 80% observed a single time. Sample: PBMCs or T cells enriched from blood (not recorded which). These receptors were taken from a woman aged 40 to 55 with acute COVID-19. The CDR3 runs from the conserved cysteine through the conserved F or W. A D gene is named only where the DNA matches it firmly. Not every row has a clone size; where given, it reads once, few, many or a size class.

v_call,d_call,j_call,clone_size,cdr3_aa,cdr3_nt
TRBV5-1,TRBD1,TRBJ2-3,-,CASSWGTGWGTDTQYF,TGCGCCAGCAGCTGGGGGACAGGGTGGGGCACAGATACGCAGTATTTT
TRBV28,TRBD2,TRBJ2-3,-,CASSSSGLAGLDTQYF,TGTGCCAGCAGTTCCTCGGGACTAGCGGGGCTGGATACGCAGTATTTT
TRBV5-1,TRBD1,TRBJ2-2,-,CASRDGTANTGELFF,TGCGCCAGCAGAGACGGGACAGCGAACACCGGGGAGCTGTTTTTT
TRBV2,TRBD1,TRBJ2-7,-,CASNPRQGTYEQYF,TGTGCCAGCAATCCGAGACAGGGGACCTACGAGCAGTACTTC
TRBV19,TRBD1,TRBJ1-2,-,CASSSRTGGHGYTF,TGTGCCAGTAGTAGTAGGACAGGGGGACATGGCTACACCTTC
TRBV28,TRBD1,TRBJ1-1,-,CASTISDREGIEAFF,TGTGCCAGCACCATTTCAGACAGGGAAGGAATTGAAGCTTTCTTT
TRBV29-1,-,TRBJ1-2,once,CSVGSGIRSYGYTF,TGCAGCGTTGGATCAGGGATTCGGAGCTATGGCTACACCTTC
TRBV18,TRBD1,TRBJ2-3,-,CAIKTGGTDTQYF,TGTGCCATCAAAACAGGGGGCACAGATACGCAGTATTTT
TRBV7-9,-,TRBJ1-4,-,CASSLVPGRGNEKLFF,TGTGCCAGCAGCTTAGTTCCCGGCAGGGGTAATGAAAAACTGTTTTTT
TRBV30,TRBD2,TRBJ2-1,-,CAWATWSGTRGTMGYNEQFF,TGTGCCTGGGCGACCTGGTCCGGGACTAGGGGTACAATGGGGTACAATGAGCAGTTCTTC
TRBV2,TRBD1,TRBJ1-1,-,CASSRQGATEAFF,TGTGCCAGCAGCAGACAGGGGGCAACTGAAGCTTTCTTT
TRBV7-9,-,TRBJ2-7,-,CASSLLANEQYF,TGTGCCAGCAGCTTATTGGCCAACGAGCAGTACTTC
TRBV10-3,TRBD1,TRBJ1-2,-,CAISEMGQVLTNYGYTF,TGTGCCATCAGTGAGATGGGACAGGTGCTTACTAACTATGGCTACACCTTC
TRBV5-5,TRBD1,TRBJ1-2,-,CASSIWTGQGYTF,TGTGCCAGCAGCATTTGGACAGGCCAGGGCTACACCTTC
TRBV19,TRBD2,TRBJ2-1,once,CASTRSGGYNEQFF,TGTGCCAGTACCAGGAGCGGGGGCTACAATGAGCAGTTCTTC
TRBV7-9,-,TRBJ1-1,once,CASSPGGRDTEAFF,TGTGCCAGCAGCCCCGGGGGTAGGGACACTGAAGCTTTCTTT
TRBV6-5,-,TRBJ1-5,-,CASRLQGGGQPQHF,TGTGCCAGCAGACTCCAGGGAGGGGGTCAGCCCCAGCATTTT
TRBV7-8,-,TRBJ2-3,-,CASSPREPGVADTQYF,TGTGCCAGCAGCCCACGGGAGCCGGGAGTAGCAGATACGCAGTATTTT
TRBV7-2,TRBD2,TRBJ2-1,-,CASSLASGRAYNEQFF,TGTGCCAGCAGCTTAGCTAGCGGGAGGGCGTACAATGAGCAGTTCTTC
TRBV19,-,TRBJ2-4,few,CASSIVSSQGMVAYF,TGTGCCAGTAGTATAGTTAGTAGTCAGGGAATGGTAGCGTACTTC
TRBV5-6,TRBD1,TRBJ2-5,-,CASSYLQGAVETQYF,TGTGCCAGCAGCTACTTACAGGGGGCCGTTGAGACCCAGTACTTC
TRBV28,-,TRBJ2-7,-,CASSLQDPAGRGEQYF,TGTGCCAGCAGTTTACAGGACCCCGCCGGACGGGGCGAGCAGTACTTC
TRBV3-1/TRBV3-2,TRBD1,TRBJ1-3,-,CASSQDLGQGAISGNTIYF,TGTGCCAGCAGCCAAGATCTGGGACAGGGGGCTATCTCTGGAAACACCATATATTTT
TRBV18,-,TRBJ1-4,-,CASSPGATNEKLFF,TGTGCCAGCTCACCGGGGGCGACTAATGAAAAACTGTTTTTT